One sample yielded the 3 T cell receptor beta chains listed below, sequenced in a study of T-cell memory formation after mild COVID-19. A single record per CDR3 protein comes from TCRdb applying MiXCR to the 5' RACE reads. Among around 310,000 distinct CDR3 sequences listed, roughly an eighth were seen once. Source material: PBMCs or a T cell subset sorted from them (not recorded which). The receptor source for this set is a man between 18 and 35 years old who had mild COVID-19 (a few samples of this study predate the infection). Cell type and time point are not known.

The V gene is TRBV11-1, the J gene TRBJ2-1, with 7 nucleotides matching TRBD1. The trim removed 7 bases at V and 4 bases at J, leaving 10 bases unmatched. Germline CDR1 reads SGHAT; CDR2 reads FQDESV (reference sequence). This CDR3 spans 15 amino acids. DNA for the CDR3: TGTGCCAGCACCGCCAGGGGGTCCCCTTACAATGAGCAGTTCTTC. Its translation: CASTARGSPYNEQFF. The variable domain in full, with the rest retrieved from reference TRBV11-1 and TRBJ2-1, is EAEVAQSPRYKITEKSQAVAFWCDPISGHATLYWYRQILGQGPELLVQFQDESVVDDSQLPKDRFSAERLKGVDSTLKIQPAELGDSAMYLCASTARGSPYNEQFFGPGTRLTVL.

This chain uses TRBV4-1 with TRBJ2-3; 9 bases align to TRBD2. This CDR3 region has 16 residues. The V and J ends lost 4 bases and 0 bases, in that order; junction bases with no gene match: 5. Germline assignment: CDR1 MGHRA and CDR2 YSYEKL. CDR3 loop: CASSLLAGRSTDTQYF. The CDR3 DNA is TGCGCCAGCAGCCTTCTAGCGGGGAGGAGCACAGATACGCAGTATTTT.

V and J are TRBV6-2 or TRBV6-3 and TRBJ2-7; a possible D gene is TRBD1 (6 bases). Between the trimmed V and J ends, which lost 6 bases and 0 bases, there was a span of 12 bases. This CDR3 is 14 amino acids long. Germline values: CDR1 MNHEY, CDR2 SVGEGT. The CDR3 spells CASRYTGNSYEQYV. CDR3 bases: TGTGCCAGCAGGTACACAGGGAACTCCTACGAGCAGTACGTC.